This TCR beta chain was documented in a study of vaccination and CD4 T cells after COVID-19. Sequencing of DNA taken from cultured CD4+ T cells relied on the Oncomine TCR Beta short-read assay. A single record per CDR3 protein comes from TCRdb applying MiXCR to the PCR reads. The profile shows about 14,000 distinct CDR3 sequences, 55% to 80% of them singletons. This clonotype was recorded a few times. Its specificity is not known. Between the trimmed V and J ends, which lost 4 bases and 4 bases, there was a span of 12 bases. There are 14 residues in the CDR3. The germline CDR1 and CDR2 sequences are SGHTA and FQGNSA. Treatment of the sample: approximately nine-day PBMC culture with coronavirus spike peptide pools or control peptides (ViraFEST assay). Half-medium changes with fresh IL-2 medium occurred on days 3 and 7. From the approximately eleven-day cultures, CD4+ T cells were isolated by negative selection.

V usage is TRBV7-2 and J usage is TRBJ2-3; the D gene is possibly TRBD2 (5 bases). The material sequenced was CD4+ T cells from blood, cultured in vitro. This TCR was sampled from a human donor who had recovered from COVID-19. The CDR3 loop is CASSWAGEADTQYF. The CDR3 bases are TGTGCCAGCAGCTGGGCGGGTGAGGCAGATACGCAGTATTTT.